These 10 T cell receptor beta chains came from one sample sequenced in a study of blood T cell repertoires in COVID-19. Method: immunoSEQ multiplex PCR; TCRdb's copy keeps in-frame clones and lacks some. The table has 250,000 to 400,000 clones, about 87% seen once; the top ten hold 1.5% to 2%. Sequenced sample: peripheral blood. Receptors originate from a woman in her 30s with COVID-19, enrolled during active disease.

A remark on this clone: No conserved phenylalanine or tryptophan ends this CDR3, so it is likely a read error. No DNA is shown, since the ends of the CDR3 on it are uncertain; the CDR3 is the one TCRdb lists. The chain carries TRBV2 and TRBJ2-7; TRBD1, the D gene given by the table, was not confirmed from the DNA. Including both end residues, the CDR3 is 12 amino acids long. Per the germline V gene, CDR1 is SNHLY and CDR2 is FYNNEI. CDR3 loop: CASSGDRAEPEI.

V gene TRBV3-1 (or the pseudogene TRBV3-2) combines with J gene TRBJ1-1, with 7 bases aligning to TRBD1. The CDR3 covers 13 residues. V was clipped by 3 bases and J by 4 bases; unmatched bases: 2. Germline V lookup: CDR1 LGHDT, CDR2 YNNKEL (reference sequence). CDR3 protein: CASSQGQSTEAFF. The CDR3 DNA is TGTGCCAGCAGCCAGGGACAGAGCACTGAAGCTTTCTTT.

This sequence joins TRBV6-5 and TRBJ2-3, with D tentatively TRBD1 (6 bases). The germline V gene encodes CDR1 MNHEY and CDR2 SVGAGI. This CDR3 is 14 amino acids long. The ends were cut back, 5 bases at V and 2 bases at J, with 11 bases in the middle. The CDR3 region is CASSRTGSTDTQYF. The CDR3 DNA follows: TGTGCCAGCAGTCGTACAGGGTCCACAGATACGCAGTATTTT.

The CDR3 protein is CAGRVGATNYGYTF. The CDR3 nucleotides are TGTGCCGGGAGGGTCGGAGCCACAAACTATGGCTACACCTTC. The rearrangement uses TRBV7-9 and TRBJ1-2, with no clear D. Trimming shortened V by 11 bases and J by 2 bases, and 18 bases separated the two germline ends. The germline gives CDR1 SEHNR, CDR2 FQNEAQ (reference sequence). This CDR3 has 14 amino acids.

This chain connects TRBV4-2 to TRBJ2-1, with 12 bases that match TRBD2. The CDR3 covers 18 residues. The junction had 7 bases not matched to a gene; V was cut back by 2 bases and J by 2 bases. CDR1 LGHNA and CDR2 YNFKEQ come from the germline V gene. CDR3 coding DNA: TGTGCCAGCAGCCAACCTACTAGCGGGGGGCCCACCTACAATGAGCAGTTCTTC. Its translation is CASSQPTSGGPTYNEQFF.

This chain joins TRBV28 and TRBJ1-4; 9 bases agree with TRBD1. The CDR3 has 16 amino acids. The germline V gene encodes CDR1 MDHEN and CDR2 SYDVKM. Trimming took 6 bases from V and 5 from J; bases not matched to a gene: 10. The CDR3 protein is CASSTTPGTGNEKLFF. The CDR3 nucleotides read TGTGCCAGCAGCACCACCCCCGGGACAGGGAATGAAAAACTGTTTTTT.

DNA for the CDR3: TGTGCCAGCAGCTTATATGCATGGCGGGGGGCTAACAATGAGCAGTTCTTC. Protein: CASSLYAWRGANNEQFF. This rearrangement joins TRBV7-6 to TRBJ2-1; 8 nucleotides line up with TRBD2. This CDR3 contains 17 residues. With V trimmed by 2 bases and J by 5 bases, 11 bases remained unmatched. Germline lookup yields CDR1 SGHVS and CDR2 FNYEAQ.

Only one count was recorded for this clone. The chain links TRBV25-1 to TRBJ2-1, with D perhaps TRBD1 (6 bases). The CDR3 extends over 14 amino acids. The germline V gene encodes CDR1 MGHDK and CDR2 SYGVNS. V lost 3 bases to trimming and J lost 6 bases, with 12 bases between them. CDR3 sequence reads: CASSEDSGGNEQFF. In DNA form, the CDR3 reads TGTGCCAGCAGTGAGGACAGCGGAGGCAATGAGCAGTTCTTC.

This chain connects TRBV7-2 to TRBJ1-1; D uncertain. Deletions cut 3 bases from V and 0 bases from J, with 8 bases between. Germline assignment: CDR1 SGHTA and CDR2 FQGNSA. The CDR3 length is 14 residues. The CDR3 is CASSLSRLNTEAFF. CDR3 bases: TGTGCCAGCAGCTTGTCCAGGTTGAACACTGAAGCTTTCTTT.

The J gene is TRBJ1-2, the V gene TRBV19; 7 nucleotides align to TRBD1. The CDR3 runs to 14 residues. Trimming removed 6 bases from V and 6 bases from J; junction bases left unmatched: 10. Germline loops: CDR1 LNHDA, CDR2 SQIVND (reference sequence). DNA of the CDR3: TGTGCCAGTAGCACTACAGGGGCGTGGGATGGCTACACCTTC. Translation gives CASSTTGAWDGYTF.